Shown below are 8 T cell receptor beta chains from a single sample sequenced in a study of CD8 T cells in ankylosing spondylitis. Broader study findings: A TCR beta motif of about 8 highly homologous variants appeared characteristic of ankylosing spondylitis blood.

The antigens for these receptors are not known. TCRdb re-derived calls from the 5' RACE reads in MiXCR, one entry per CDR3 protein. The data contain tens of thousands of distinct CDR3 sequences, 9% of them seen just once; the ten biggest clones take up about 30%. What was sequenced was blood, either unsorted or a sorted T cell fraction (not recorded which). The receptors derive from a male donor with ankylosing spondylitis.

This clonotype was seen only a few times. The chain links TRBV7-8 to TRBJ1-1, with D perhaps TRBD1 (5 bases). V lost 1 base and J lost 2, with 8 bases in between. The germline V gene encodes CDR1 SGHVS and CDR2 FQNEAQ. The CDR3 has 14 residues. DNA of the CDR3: TGTGCCAGCAGCTTAGACGGGGCCAACACTGAAGCTTTCTTT. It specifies CASSLDGANTEAFF.

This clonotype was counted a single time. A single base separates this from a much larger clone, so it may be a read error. The CDR3 here is CASSWDRGRYEQCF. As DNA, the CDR3 is TGCGCCAGCAGCTGGGACAGGGGGAGGTACGAGCAGTGCTTC. The V gene is TRBV5-1, the J gene TRBJ2-7; TRBD1 aligns across 11 bases. CDR1 and CDR2 from the germline V gene are SGHRS and YFSETQ. The CDR3 has 14 amino acids.

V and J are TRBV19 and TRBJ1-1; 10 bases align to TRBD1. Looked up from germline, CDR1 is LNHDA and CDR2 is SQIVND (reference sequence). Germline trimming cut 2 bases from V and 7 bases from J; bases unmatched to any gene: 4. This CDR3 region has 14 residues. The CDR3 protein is CASSIRDRGVEAFF. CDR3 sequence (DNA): TGTGCCAGTAGTATAAGGGACAGGGGCGTTGAAGCTTTCTTT.

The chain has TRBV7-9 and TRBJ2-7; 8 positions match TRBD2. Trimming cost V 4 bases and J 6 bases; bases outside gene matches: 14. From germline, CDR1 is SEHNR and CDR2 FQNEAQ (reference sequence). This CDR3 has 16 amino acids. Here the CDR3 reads CASSSPLAGGAGEQYF. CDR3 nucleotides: TGTGCCAGCAGCTCCCCGCTGGCGGGAGGAGCTGGCGAGCAGTACTTC.

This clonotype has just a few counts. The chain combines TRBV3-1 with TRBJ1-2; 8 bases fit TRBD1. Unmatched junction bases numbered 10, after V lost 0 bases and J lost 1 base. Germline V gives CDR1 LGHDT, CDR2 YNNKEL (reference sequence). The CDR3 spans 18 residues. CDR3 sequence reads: CASSQEGQGASRNYGYTF. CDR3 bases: TGTGCCAGCAGCCAAGAAGGGCAGGGGGCGTCCCGTAACTATGGCTACACCTTC.

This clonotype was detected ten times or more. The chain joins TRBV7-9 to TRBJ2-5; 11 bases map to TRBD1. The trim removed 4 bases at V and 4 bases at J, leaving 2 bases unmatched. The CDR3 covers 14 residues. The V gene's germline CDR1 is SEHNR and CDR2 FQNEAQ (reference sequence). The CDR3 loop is CASSYGTGGETQYF. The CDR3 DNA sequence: TGTGCCAGCAGCTACGGGACAGGGGGAGAGACCCAGTACTTC.

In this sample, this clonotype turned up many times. The CDR3 sequence: CSAGLAFSYEQYF. CDR3 bases: TGCAGTGCTGGACTGGCGTTCTCCTACGAGCAGTACTTC. V gene TRBV20-1 combines with J gene TRBJ2-7; perhaps TRBD2 as D (5 bases). Germline V gene data show CDR1 as DFQATT and CDR2 as SNEGSKA (reference sequence). The CDR3 runs to 13 residues. Between the trimmed V and J ends, which lost 5 bases and 0 bases, there was a span of 11 bases.

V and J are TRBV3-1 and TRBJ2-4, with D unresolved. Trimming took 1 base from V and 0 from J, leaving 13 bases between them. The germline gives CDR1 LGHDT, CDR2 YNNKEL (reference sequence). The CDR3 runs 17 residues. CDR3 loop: CASSQVTELLAKNIQYF. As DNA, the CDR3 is TGTGCCAGCAGCCAAGTAACGGAGCTCCTAGCCAAAAACATTCAGTACTTC.